Listed below are T cell receptor beta chains from one sample, sequenced in a study of T cell repertoires in cytomegalovirus infection. TCRdb redid the calling of the reads with MiXCR, one entry per CDR3 protein. The data contain around 900,000 distinct CDR3 sequences, roughly 31% of them singletons. What these receptors recognize is not known. Here the sequenced sample was cultured CD8+ T cells from PBMCs, taken from culture after CMV antigen stimulation. The receptors shown here come from a human donor in good health (CMV status not recorded). Some clones in this sample may be carry-over from other donors' samples. Each CDR3 is given with its conserved first and last residue. The D gene is left open where the match is weak. Size is omitted from some rows. Given values are once, few, many or a class for expanded clones.

TRBJ2-1 | few | . | TRBV7-6 | CASSLGGSGYEEQFF | TGTGCCAGCAGCTTAGGGGGGTCAGGGTATGAAGAGCAGTTCTTC
TRBJ1-5 | few | . | TRBV19 | CASDPGVLHPQHF | TGTGCCAGCGATCCTGGGGTGTTGCACCCCCAGCATTTT
TRBJ1-1 | . | TRBD1 | TRBV11-2 | CASSLEVTGGTEAFF | TGTGCCAGCAGCTTAGAGGTTACAGGGGGCACTGAAGCTTTCTTT
TRBJ2-1 | many | . | TRBV12-3/TRBV12-4 | CASSLGPGGNEQFF | TGTGCCAGCAGTCTGGGGCCTGGAGGCAATGAGCAGTTCTTC
TRBJ1-1 | . | . | TRBV19 | CASSMEQVATEAFF | TGTGCCAGTAGTATGGAACAGGTAGCCACTGAAGCTTTCTTT
TRBJ2-3 | . | TRBD2 | TRBV12-3/TRBV12-4 | CASSVPTSPDTQYF | TGTGCCAGCAGCGTACCGACTAGCCCCGATACGCAGTATTTT
TRBJ1-2 | . | . | TRBV20-1 | CSASINSGGEGGYTF | TGCAGTGCTAGTATTAACAGTGGGGGGGAGGGTGGCTACACCTTC
TRBJ2-7 | few | TRBD1 | TRBV12-3/TRBV12-4 | CASRTDRDLWNEQYF | TGTGCCAGCAGAACTGACAGGGACCTCTGGAACGAGCAGTACTTC
TRBJ1-2 | . | TRBD1 | TRBV19 | CASSLGQGVYYGYTF | TGTGCCAGTAGTCTTGGACAGGGAGTTTACTATGGCTACACCTTC
TRBJ2-1 | few | . | TRBV6-2/TRBV6-3 | CASSPPGRLDNEQFF | TGTGCCAGCAGCCCCCCGGGCAGGCTCGACAATGAGCAGTTCTTC
TRBJ2-1 | . | TRBD2 | TRBV7-6 | CASSIRGGEQFF | TGTGCCAGCAGCATCCGGGGGGGAGAGCAGTTCTTC
TRBJ1-1 | few | . | TRBV7-6 | CASSLEGAGAFF | TGTGCCAGCAGCTTAGAAGGGGCTGGGGCTTTCTTT
TRBJ1-1 | . | . | TRBV27 | CASSLIDNKHEAFF | TGTGCCAGCAGTTTAATCGATAACAAACATGAAGCTTTCTTT
TRBJ1-5 | . | . | TRBV12-3/TRBV12-4 | CASSRGPGNQPQHF | TGTGCCAGCAGTCGGGGACCCGGCAATCAGCCCCAGCATTTT
TRBJ1-5 | many | . | TRBV7-2 | CASSLYDRLYSNQPQHF | TGTGCCAGCAGCTTATACGACAGGCTATATAGCAATCAGCCCCAGCATTTT
TRBJ2-2 | . | . | TRBV6-6 | CASNVRQDRSNTGELFF | TGTGCCAGCAACGTGCGCCAAGACAGGTCGAACACCGGGGAGCTGTTTTTT
TRBJ2-6 | . | . | TRBV25-1 | CASSISSGANVLTF | TGTGCCAGCAGTATTAGCTCTGGGGCCAACGTCCTGACTTTC
TRBJ1-2 | once | . | TRBV2 | CASSEHAGADGYTF | TGTGCCAGCAGTGAACACGCGGGGGCGGACGGCTACACCTTC
TRBJ1-5 | many | . | TRBV7-9 | CASSFNLGSNQPQHF | TGTGCCAGCAGCTTCAATCTGGGATCTAATCAGCCCCAGCATTTT
TRBJ1-1 | few | TRBD1 | TRBV6-6 | CAVTQGGTEAFF | TGTGCCGTTACACAGGGGGGCACTGAAGCTTTCTTT
TRBJ2-5 | . | . | TRBV6-1 | CASSDRSKERETQYF | TGTGCCAGCAGTGATCGGTCGAAAGAGAGGGAGACCCAGTACTTC
TRBJ2-5 | few | . | TRBV27 | CASMPGEKETQYF | TGTGCCAGCATGCCAGGGGAGAAGGAGACCCAGTACTTC
TRBJ1-2 | . | TRBD1 | TRBV12-3/TRBV12-4 | CASSLSLGTGGYGYTF | TGTGCCAGCAGTTTAAGTCTTGGGACAGGGGGTTATGGCTACACCTTC
TRBJ1-2 | . | TRBD1 | TRBV6-5 | CASSYSLPTGEYGYTF | TGTGCCAGCAGTTACTCGTTACCGACAGGGGAGTATGGCTACACCTTC
TRBJ1-6 | . | TRBD1 | TRBV6-5 | CASTRGDLDNSPLHF | TGTGCCAGCACCAGGGGGGACTTAGATAATTCACCCCTCCACTTT
TRBJ2-5 | . | TRBD2 | TRBV27 | CASSLFASGQETQYF | TGTGCCAGCAGTTTATTTGCTAGCGGACAAGAGACCCAGTACTTC
TRBJ1-2 | . | TRBD1 | TRBV27 | CASSSQGDRASRSRWGYTF | TGTGCCAGCAGTTCCCAAGGTGACAGGGCGTCCAGGTCCAGGTGGGGCTACACCTTC